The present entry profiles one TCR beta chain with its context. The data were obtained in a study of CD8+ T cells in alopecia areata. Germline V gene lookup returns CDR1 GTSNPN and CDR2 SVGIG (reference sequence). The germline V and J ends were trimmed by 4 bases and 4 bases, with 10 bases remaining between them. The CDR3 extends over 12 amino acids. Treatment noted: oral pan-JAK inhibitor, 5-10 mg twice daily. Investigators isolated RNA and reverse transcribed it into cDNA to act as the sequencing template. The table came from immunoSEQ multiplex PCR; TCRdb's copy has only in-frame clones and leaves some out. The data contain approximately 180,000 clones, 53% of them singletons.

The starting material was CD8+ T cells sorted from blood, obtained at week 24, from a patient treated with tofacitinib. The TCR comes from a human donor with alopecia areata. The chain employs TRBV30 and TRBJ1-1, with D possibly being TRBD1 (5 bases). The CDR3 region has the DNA TGTGCCTGGATTCCGGGGCCCACTGAAGCTTTCTTT. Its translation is CAWIPGPTEAFF.